The sequence of this T cell receptor beta chain was determined in a study of low-dose radiotherapy and immunotherapy resistance in tumors. Study at large: It was 1 Gy per fraction every two weeks that Cohort 2 received, adding up to 13 Gy over 26 weeks.

TRAV- and TRBV-specific primers, spanning alpha and beta chains, primed first-strand cDNA. TCRs were put through about 20 PCR cycles of amplification with Phusion. A constant-region primer and the V-primer adapter served as the primer pair. TCRdb reprocessed the reads via MiXCR and lists one record per CDR3 protein. The table includes around 99,000 distinct CDR3 sequences, 9% to 9.5% detected once. This clonotype was counted ten times or more. Time point indicated: before trial treatment. Donors received nivolumab, ipilimumab, aspirin, low-dose cyclophosphamide and low-dose radiotherapy. The CDR3 has 16 residues. The V segment lost 6 bases and the J segment 0 bases; nucleotides outside the gene matches: 6. Per the germline V gene, CDR1 is ENHRY and CDR2 is SYGVKD.

This chain joins TRBV10-3 and TRBJ2-1, with 9 bases fitting TRBD2. This clonotype originated in a male donor with prostate cancer. Source: PBMCs, taken before treatment. Written as DNA, the CDR3 is TGTGCCATCAGGACTAGCGGATCCAACTCCTACAATGAGCAGTTCTTC. Amino acid sequence: CAIRTSGSNSYNEQFF.